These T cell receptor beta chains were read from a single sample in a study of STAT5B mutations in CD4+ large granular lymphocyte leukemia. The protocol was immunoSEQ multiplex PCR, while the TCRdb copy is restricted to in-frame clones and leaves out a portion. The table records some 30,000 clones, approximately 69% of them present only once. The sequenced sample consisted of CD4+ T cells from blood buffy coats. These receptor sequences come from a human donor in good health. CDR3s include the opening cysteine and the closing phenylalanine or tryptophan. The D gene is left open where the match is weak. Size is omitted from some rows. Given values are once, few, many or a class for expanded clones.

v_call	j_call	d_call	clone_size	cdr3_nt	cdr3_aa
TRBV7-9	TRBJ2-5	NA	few	TGTGCCAGTTCTTCCGGGGAGACCCAGTACTTC	CASSSGETQYF
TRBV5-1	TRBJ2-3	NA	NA	TGCGCCAGCAGCTTGTCTTCCAACAACTTGCCCATGTATTTT	CASSLSSNNLPMYF
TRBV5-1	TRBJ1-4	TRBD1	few	TGCGCCAGCAGCATCGGACAGGGTGGCTTGAGTGAAAAACTGTTTTTT	CASSIGQGGLSEKLFF
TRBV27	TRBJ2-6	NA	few	TGTGCCAGCAGTTCAACCTGGTCTGGGGCCAACGTCCTGACTTTC	CASSSTWSGANVLTF
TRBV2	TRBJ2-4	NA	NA	TGTGCCAGCAGTGAAATGGCGGTACTAGCCAAAAACATTCAGTACTTC	CASSEMAVLAKNIQYF
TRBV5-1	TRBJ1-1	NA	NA	TGCGCCAGCAGTGGGGGGCGATCCCTGAACACTGAAGCTTTCTTT	CASSGGRSLNTEAFF
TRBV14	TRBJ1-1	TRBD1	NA	TGTGCCAGCAGCCAAAACAGGGGCACTGAAGCTTTCTTT	CASSQNRGTEAFF
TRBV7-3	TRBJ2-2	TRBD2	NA	TGTGCCAGCAGCCCCTCCGGGACTAGATTAACCGGGGAGCTGTTTTTT	CASSPSGTRLTGELFF
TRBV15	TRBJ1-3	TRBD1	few	TGTGCCACCAGCAAGGGACAGGGGTTCCCATCCTCTGGAAACACCATATATTTT	CATSKGQGFPSSGNTIYF
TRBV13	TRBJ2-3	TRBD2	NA	TGTGCCAGCAGCGAACGGGCGACTAGCGGAAGCACAGATACGCAGTATTTT	CASSERATSGSTDTQYF
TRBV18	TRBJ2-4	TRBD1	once	TGTGCCAGCTCACCACTGTCAGGGGGCGACATTCAGTACTTC	CASSPLSGGDIQYF
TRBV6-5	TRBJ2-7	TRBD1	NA	TGTGCCGCGAAGAGGCCGGGACAGGGTTTCTACGAGCAGTACTTC	CAAKRPGQGFYEQYF
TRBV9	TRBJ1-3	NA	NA	TGTGCCAGCAGCGTAGGGGGTCTCTCTGGAAACACCATATATTTT	CASSVGGLSGNTIYF
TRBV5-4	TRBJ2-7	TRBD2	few	TGTGCCAGCAGCCCGAGCGGGAGTTCCTACGAGCAGTACTTC	CASSPSGSSYEQYF
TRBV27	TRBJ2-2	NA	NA	TGTGCCAGCCAGGACGGGGCTACCCCAGGCACCGGGGAGCTGTTTTTT	CASQDGATPGTGELFF
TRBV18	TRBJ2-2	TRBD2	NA	TGTGCCAGCTCACCATCGCGGGGGGGATTCACCGGGGAGCTGTTTTTT	CASSPSRGGFTGELFF
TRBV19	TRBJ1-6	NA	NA	TGTGCCAGTAGTATAGTGCAGAGGGCCAATTCACCCCTCCACTTT	CASSIVQRANSPLHF
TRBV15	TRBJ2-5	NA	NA	TGTGCCACCAGCCGAACAGCACAAGAGACCCAGTACTTC	CATSRTAQETQYF
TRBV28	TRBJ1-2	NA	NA	TGTGCCAGCAACCCCGGGGGCCTTAACTATGGCTACACCTTC	CASNPGGLNYGYTF
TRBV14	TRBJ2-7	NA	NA	TGTGCCAGCAGCCAGAATTACGAGCAGTACTTC	CASSQNYEQYF
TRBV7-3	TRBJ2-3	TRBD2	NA	TGTGCCAGCAGCTTGGGACTAGCGGGAGGCACAGATACGCAGTATTTT	CASSLGLAGGTDTQYF
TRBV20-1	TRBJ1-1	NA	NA	TGCAGTGCTCCAGGGTTACCTGAAGCTTTCTTT	CSAPGLPEAFF
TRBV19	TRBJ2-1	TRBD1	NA	TGTGCCAGTAGTGCCACCGGGACAGGGGGCTTGGATGAGCAGTTCTTC	CASSATGTGGLDEQFF
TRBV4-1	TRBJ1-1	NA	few	TGCGCCAGCAGCCAAGATTTCCAGGGTAAAGCTTTCTTT	CASSQDFQGKAFF
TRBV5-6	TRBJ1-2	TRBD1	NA	TGTGCCAGCAGACCACTTTACAGGGGCGGAAACTATGGCTACACCTTC	CASRPLYRGGNYGYTF
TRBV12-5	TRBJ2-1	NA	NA	TGTGCTAGTGGTTTGGAGCTTACCGGATACAATGAGCAGTTCTTC	CASGLELTGYNEQFF
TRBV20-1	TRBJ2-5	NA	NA	TGCAGTGCTCTTAGCGGAGAGACCCAGTACTTC	CSALSGETQYF
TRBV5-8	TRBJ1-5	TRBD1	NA	TGTGCCAGCAGCTCCGGACAGGTCTATAGCAATCAGCCCCAGCATTTT	CASSSGQVYSNQPQHF
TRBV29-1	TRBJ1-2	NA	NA	TGCAGCGTTGACGTATCGGGGCAGGGTGGCTACACCTTC	CSVDVSGQGGYTF
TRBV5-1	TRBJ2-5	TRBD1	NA	TGCGCCAGCAGCTTTTCCTTAGACAGGGGCGTCAGGACCCAGTACTTC	CASSFSLDRGVRTQYF
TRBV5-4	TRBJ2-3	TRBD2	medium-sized	TGTGCCAGCAGCTTAAGCGGGAGACGGACAGATACGCAGTATTTT	CASSLSGRRTDTQYF
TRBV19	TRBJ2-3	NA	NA	TGTGCCAGTAGTATAGTAGGGTCCTTCACAGATACGCAGTATTTT	CASSIVGSFTDTQYF
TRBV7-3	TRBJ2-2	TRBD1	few	TGTGCCAGCAGTCACGACAGGGGGACCGGGGAGCTGTTTTTT	CASSHDRGTGELFF
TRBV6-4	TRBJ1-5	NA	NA	TGTGCCAGCAGGAAGGGGTCTCGAGGTCAGCCCCAGCATTTT	CASRKGSRGQPQHF
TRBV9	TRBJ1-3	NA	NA	TGTGCCAGCAGCGTAGGAGGACTGATGGGCGGAAACACCATATATTTT	CASSVGGLMGGNTIYF
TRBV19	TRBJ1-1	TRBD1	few	TGTGCCAGTAGTGCAGGGGGCAACACTGAAGCTTTCTTT	CASSAGGNTEAFF
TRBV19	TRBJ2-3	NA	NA	TGTGCCAGTAGTATAGTACCTGATACGCAGTATTTT	CASSIVPDTQYF
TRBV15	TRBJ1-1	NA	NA	TGTGCCACCAGCAGGGCCGAGAACACTGAAGCTTTCTTT	CATSRAENTEAFF
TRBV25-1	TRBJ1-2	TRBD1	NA	TGTGCCAGCAGTGATTCCCGACAGGGGGTCTATGGCTACACCTTC	CASSDSRQGVYGYTF
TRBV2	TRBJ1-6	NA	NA	TGTGCCAGCAGAAAAGTACGATCTAATTCACCCCTCCACTTT	CASRKVRSNSPLHF
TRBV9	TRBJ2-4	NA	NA	TGTGCCAGCAGCGTAGATACGGGGGGCGCTTCCAAAAACATTCAGTACTTC	CASSVDTGGASKNIQYF
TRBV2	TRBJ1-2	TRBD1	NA	TGTGCCAGCAGTGCACGATCAGACAGGGGCGGCTATGGCTACACCTTC	CASSARSDRGGYGYTF
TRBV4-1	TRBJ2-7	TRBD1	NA	TGCGCCAGCAGCCAAGGCTTACCGGGACAGGAGACCCCCTACGAGCAGTACTTC	CASSQGLPGQETPYEQYF
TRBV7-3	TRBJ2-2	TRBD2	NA	TGTGCCAGCAGCATAGGACTAGCGGGAGTTAACACCGGGGAGCTGTTTTTT	CASSIGLAGVNTGELFF
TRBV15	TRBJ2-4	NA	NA	TGTGCCACCAGCCTCCGGACAGATCTATTGGCCAAAAACATTCAGTACTTC	CATSLRTDLLAKNIQYF
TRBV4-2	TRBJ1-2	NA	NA	TGTGCCAGCAGCCTGGCGACAGAACGGCGGGTAGCTGGCTACACCTTC	CASSLATERRVAGYTF
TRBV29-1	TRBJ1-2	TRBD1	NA	TGCAGCGTTGGTGGACAGGGAGAGAGCTATGGCTACACCTTC	CSVGGQGESYGYTF
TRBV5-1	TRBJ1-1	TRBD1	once	TGCGCCAGCAGCTTGGCCGGCAGGGGGCACACTGAAGCTTTCTTT	CASSLAGRGHTEAFF
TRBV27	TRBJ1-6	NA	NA	TGTGCCAGCAGTTCGAGTAGGAGGGAGGGACCCTTTAATTCACCCCTCCACTTT	CASSSSRREGPFNSPLHF